This entry lists 7 T cell receptor beta chains sequenced from one sample in a study of hypomethylating agent response in myelodysplastic syndrome. Assay used: immunoSEQ multiplex PCR; TCRdb lists only in-frame clones, some missing. The sample records about 5,900 clones, roughly 87% being singletons. Specimen: bone marrow, collected before or after starting hypomethylating agent treatment for myelodysplastic syndrome (not recorded which). The receptors stem from a human donor with myelodysplastic syndrome.

V and J are TRBV7-2 and TRBJ2-5, with 7 bases that match TRBD1. The V segment lost 3 bases and the J segment 11 bases; nucleotides outside the gene matches: 9. The CDR3 is 13 residues long. Germline CDR1 SGHTA, CDR2 FQGNSA. The CDR3: CASSFDRELEQYF. The CDR3 DNA reads TGTGCCAGCAGCTTCGACAGGGAACTTGAGCAGTACTTC.

V gene TRBV18 combines with J gene TRBJ1-3; D gene uncertain. V was trimmed by 2 bases and J by 2 bases, leaving 10 bases between them. This CDR3 has 15 amino acids. Germline V CDR1 and CDR2: KGHSH, LQKENI. CDR3 sequence reads: CASSPNRPPGNTIYF. CDR3 coding DNA: TGTGCCAGCTCACCAAACAGACCCCCTGGAAACACCATATATTTT. The variable domain in full, completed from reference TRBV18 and TRBJ1-3, reads NAGVMQNPRHLVRRRGQEARLRCSPMKGHSHVYWYRQLPEEGLKFMVYLQKENIIDESGMPKERFSAEFPKEGPSILRIQQVVRGDSAAYFCASSPNRPPGNTIYFGEGSWLTVV.

This rearrangement joins TRBV2 to TRBJ1-2; D remains ambiguous. This CDR3 has 13 amino acids. V was cut by 3 bases and J by 4 bases, with 9 bases left in between. Germline-derived CDR1 and CDR2 are SNHLY and FYNNEI. This CDR3 reads CASSEGNSYGYTF. For the CDR3, the DNA is TGTGCCAGCAGTGAGGGTAACAGCTATGGCTACACCTTC.

The chain has TRBV6-1 and TRBJ1-1; a weak D match, TRBD1 (5 bases). CDR3 length: 15 amino acids. CDR1 and CDR2 from the germline V gene are MNHNS and SASEGT. V gave up 0 bases and J gave up 6 bases, with 14 bases separating them. CDR3 DNA: TGTGCCAGCAGTGAAGCGAGGAGGGTGGGGGCTGAAGCTTTCTTT. Translation gives CASSEARRVGAEAFF.

J is TRBJ1-2 and V is TRBV9; no clear D gene. There are 13 residues in the CDR3. Germline assignment: CDR1 SGDLS and CDR2 YYNGEE. Trimming left V 0 bases short and J 8 bases short, with 11 bases between. The CDR3, as DNA: TGTGCCAGCAGCGTAGTCGAGGGAAGGGGCTACACCTTC. Translated: CASSVVEGRGYTF.

The chain combines TRBV30 with TRBJ1-1; no definite D call. Trimming took 5 bases from V and 1 from J, leaving 5 bases between them. This CDR3 is built from 11 residues. Germline V gives CDR1 GTSNPN, CDR2 SVGIG (reference sequence). CDR3 coding DNA: TGTGCCTGGGAACGGAACACTGAAGCTTTCTTT. It encodes CAWERNTEAFF. Filled out from reference TRBV30 and TRBJ1-1, the complete variable domain reads SQTIHQWPATLVQPVGSPLSLECTVEGTSNPNLYWYRQAAGRGLQLLFYSVGIGQISSEVPQNLSASRPQDRQFILSSKKLLLSDSGFYLCAWERNTEAFFGQGTRLTVV.

The rearrangement links TRBV6-1 to TRBJ2-3; D is perhaps TRBD2 (5 bases). Germline V gene data show CDR1 as MNHNS and CDR2 as SASEGT. This CDR3 is 14 amino acids long. The V end lost 2 bases, the J end lost 4 bases, and 10 bases lay between the germline ends. CDR3 sequence (DNA): TGTGCCAGCAGTGAATCTTGGGGAGCAGATACGCAGTATTTT. Its translation is CASSESWGADTQYF.